This T cell receptor (beta chain) was found in a study of PD-1 blockade in classical Hodgkin lymphoma (dated by TCRdb to 2020 to 2022). For the wider study: Nivolumab dosing was 3 mg/kg intravenously every 2 weeks, continuing until either disease progression or unacceptable toxicity. To define a peripheral blood immune signature of response to PD-1 blockade in classical Hodgkin lymphoma, the study combined TCR beta sequencing with CyTOF.

Overall results and qualifications from the work: The study was restricted to a single clinical trial cohort, and the causes of repertoire differences, possibly disease activity or prior therapy, were left undefined. Diversity was lower in patients who began nivolumab less than 1 year after ASCT, so these patients were left out of later analyses to avoid confounding by immune reconstitution. Among trial patients, those achieving complete response had baseline diversity similar to that of newly diagnosed patients, while diversity was significantly lower in partial responders and progressors. Newly diagnosed patients were reported to have lower baseline TCR diversity than healthy donors, and relapsed/refractory patients were reported to have lower baseline TCR diversity still. By C4D1, a significant rise was seen in CD4+ TCR diversity but not in CD8+ TCR diversity (p=0.0027 vs p=0.16), and the rise was most apparent among complete responders (p=0.02).

From its cysteine to its phenylalanine, the CDR3 spans 11 amino acids. The CDR3 DNA has 33 bases and is translated from base 1. The sample's time point, from its label and the paper: cycle 4 day 1 (C4D1), after five to seven weeks of nivolumab. Every trial patient had relapsed after autologous stem cell transplantation, and cohorts A, B and C differed in prior brentuximab vedotin exposure. The trial cohort was composed of 56 patients with relapsed/refractory classical Hodgkin lymphoma, for whom complete response, partial response or progressive disease was recorded as best overall response. Trial patients were treated with single-agent nivolumab in the multi-cohort phase II CheckMate 205 trial. Best overall response was determined by an independent review committee according to the 2007 International Working Group response criteria. Trial PBMCs were obtained immediately prior to nivolumab initiation (C1D1) and on therapy at cycle 2 day 1 and cycle 4 day 1. Peripheral blood was collected in 8 mL Vacutainer Cell Preparation Tubes, from which PBMCs were isolated by centrifugation and then cryopreserved.

Only a few counts were recorded for this clone. The antigen this receptor binds is unknown. No quality values exist for individual bases; no much larger clone is one base distant. The Qiagen DNeasy kit was used to extract genomic DNA from unsorted PBMCs and from the negatively selected CD4+ and CD8+ fractions. TCR beta CDR3 regions were amplified by immunoSEQ multiplex PCR using primers annealing to V and J segments. A synthetic immune receptor repertoire was used to minimize amplification bias, and remaining bias was computationally removed after sequencing. From the authors' description of their analysis: Repertoire diversity was quantified as the Shannon entropy index using custom Python scripts. Unsorted, CD4+ and CD8+ repertoires were examined separately, except in combined analyses, for which CD4+ and CD8+ sequences were merged in silico. Clonal expansion was defined as a frequency increase of at least 2-fold after treatment compared with C1D1, and clones undetected at baseline were assigned a pseudocount of 0.5. Clones with 0 or 1 copy at C1D1 were defined as singleton clones, while clones with 2 or more copies were defined as non-singleton clones. Clones expanded in unsorted samples were annotated as CD4+, CD8+ or unknown by matching protein sequences in sorted samples from the same patient. Wilcoxon tests on paired samples were used to test changes in diversity from C1D1 to C4D1. TCRdb holds this immuneACCESS table with in-frame rearrangements only. Some clones are missing; in checked studies, unresolved V genes explain under half, and the rest has no known cause. D and trimming were read from the DNA, whereas the V and J calls and clone size are those reported in that table. The sample has about 92,000 clones on record, approximately 83% of them singletons. The ten most abundant clones make up about a sixth of the sample.

The sequence was collected from a human donor with classical Hodgkin lymphoma. Recombination linked TRBV21-1 to TRBJ1-5. TRBV21-1 is labeled a pseudogene. Specimen: peripheral blood mononuclear cells (PBMCs), collected before the fourth cycle of nivolumab. The DNA reads as follows: TGTGCCAGCCCGGGTCCTCAGCCCCAGCATTTT. This sequence encodes CASPGPQPQHF.